This T cell receptor beta chain is drawn from a study of CD8 T cells in ankylosing spondylitis. The CDR3 covers 15 residues. The V gene's germline CDR1 is SGHRS and CDR2 YFSETQ. Trimming took 0 bases from V and 3 from J; bases not matched to a gene: 6. About this clonotype itself: The antigen is unknown.

Study outcomes and limitations: There was a TCR beta motif, made of eight highly homologous variants, that appeared characteristic of ankylosing spondylitis blood.

Via MiXCR, TCRdb re-called the 5' RACE reads, giving one row per CDR3 protein. The sample has some 330,000 distinct CDR3 sequences; around 7.6% are singletons. The receptor's source is a male donor with ankylosing spondylitis. This chain connects TRBV5-1 to TRBJ2-7, with TRBD2 matching 7 bases. The material sequenced was blood, either unsorted or a sorted T cell fraction (not recorded which). This CDR3 is CASSLDLAEFYEQYF. The CDR3, as DNA: TGCGCCAGCAGCTTGGATCTAGCGGAGTTCTACGAGCAGTACTTC.